This entry lists 13 T cell receptor beta chains sequenced from one sample in a study of OX40 agonist ivuxolimab in advanced cancers. TCRdb's copy holds only in-frame clones and misses some; the assay was immunoSEQ multiplex PCR. The data show about 32,000 clones, roughly 76% seen once. The material was CD4+ or CD8+ T cells sorted from blood, obtained in a trial of the OX40 agonist ivuxolimab. Receptor source: an adult with an advanced solid tumor such as melanoma, head and neck, liver or kidney cancer.

This chain uses TRBV6-6 with TRBJ1-3; possible D gene TRBD1, 5 bases. V gave up 5 bases and J gave up 0 bases, with 8 bases separating them. The CDR3 is 14 residues long. From germline, CDR1 is MNHNY and CDR2 SVGAGI (reference sequence). The CDR3 sequence: CASSGDGSGNTIYF. The CDR3 region has the DNA TGTGCCAGCAGTGGGGACGGCTCTGGAAACACCATATATTTT.

The V and J genes are TRBV7-3 and TRBJ2-1, with a weak D call TRBD2 (7 bases). This CDR3 contains 16 residues. Germline CDR1 SGHTA, CDR2 FQGTGA. Between the trimmed V and J ends, which lost 3 bases and 4 bases, there was a span of 16 bases. This CDR3 is CASSFLSGTPYNEQFF. DNA of the CDR3: TGTGCCAGCAGCTTTCTCAGCGGGACACCATACAATGAGCAGTTCTTC.

The chain recombines TRBV6-1 with TRBJ1-2, with D hard to call. The CDR3 is 13 amino acids. The V gene lost 3 bases and the J gene lost 2 bases, with 7 bases spanning the gap. Germline loops: CDR1 MNHNS, CDR2 SASEGT. CDR3 protein: CASSDLGNYGYTF. The CDR3, as DNA: TGTGCCAGCAGTGACTTGGGGAACTATGGCTACACCTTC.

This rearrangement joins TRBV4-2 to TRBJ2-5; TRBD1 matches 8 bases. The CDR3 length is 17 residues. From germline, CDR1 is LGHNA and CDR2 YNFKEQ. The V segment lost 4 bases and the J segment 5 bases; nucleotides outside the gene matches: 15. The DNA for the CDR3 is TGTGCCAGCAGCCGGAGTTCGGGACAGGAGCACCGGGAGACCCAGTACTTC. Residues: CASSRSSGQEHRETQYF.

This clone showed up just a few times. This sample also contains other DNA sequences that code for the same CDR3. The chain employs TRBV11-3 and TRBJ2-3; D is uncertain. The CDR3 sequence is 13 residues long. Trimming shortened V by 0 bases and J by 3 bases, and 4 bases separated the two germline ends. Germline CDR1 is SGHNT and CDR2 is YENEEA. CDR3 bases: TGTGCCAGCAGCTTAGAACCGACAGATACGCAGTATTTT. Translated, it gives CASSLEPTDTQYF.

The V gene is TRBV21-1, the J gene TRBJ1-1. TRBV21-1 is marked as a pseudogene. The CDR3 spans 14 residues. The CDR3 reads CASSGGRKGTEAFF. CDR3 nucleotides: TGTGCCAGCAGCGGCGGGAGGAAAGGGACTGAAGCTTTCTTT.

V usage is TRBV5-1 and J usage is TRBJ2-7; D unclear. Trimming shortened V by 1 base and J by 4 bases, and 15 bases separated the two germline ends. CDR3 length: 15 residues. In germline, CDR1 is SGHRS, CDR2 YFSETQ. As DNA, the CDR3 is TGCGCCAGCAGCTTGAGCCCCTCCTATACGTACGAGCAGTACTTC. It encodes CASSLSPSYTYEQYF.

The chain has TRBV18 and TRBJ2-7; TRBD2 agrees at 9 bases. CDR1 KGHSH and CDR2 LQKENI come from the germline V gene. The CDR3 has 14 amino acids. J gave up 4 bases and V 4 bases, and 5 bases lay outside the gene matches. Here the CDR3 reads CASSRASGTYEQYF. CDR3 DNA: TGTGCCAGCTCACGGGCTAGCGGGACGTACGAGCAGTACTTC.

In DNA form, the CDR3 reads TGTGCCAGCAGCTTAGTTCGCGGAAGGAATCGTGGTCAGCCCCAGCATTTT. Its translation: CASSLVRGRNRGQPQHF. The chain links TRBV7-8 to TRBJ1-5; D gene unclear. Per germline, CDR1 SGHVS and CDR2 FQNEAQ. The CDR3 spans 17 residues. V was cut by 1 base and J by 6 bases, with 19 bases left in between.

This chain uses TRBV28 with TRBJ1-5; 7 bases match TRBD1. Trimming took 0 bases from V and 3 from J; bases not matched to a gene: 5. This CDR3 has 16 amino acids. Germline CDR1 reads MDHEN; CDR2 reads SYDVKM. CDR3 region: CASSLWSGGLNQPQHF. The CDR3 DNA reads as TGTGCCAGCAGTTTATGGTCAGGGGGGCTCAATCAGCCCCAGCATTTT.

The V gene is TRBV21-1, the J gene TRBJ2-3; whether TRBD2, the table's D call, matches the DNA was not checked. TRBV21-1 is labeled a pseudogene. The CDR3 length is 20 residues. The CDR3 DNA sequence: TGTGCCAGCAGCCCCAGGGAGTGGCTGACTAGCGGGAGTGGTGGGGATACGCAGTATTTT. Its protein is CASSPREWLTSGSGGDTQYF.

The chain combines TRBV11-3 with TRBJ2-3; 9 positions match TRBD2. The CDR3 loop spans 15 amino acids. CDR1 is SGHNT, CDR2 YENEEA, per germline. The V segment lost 4 bases and the J segment 2 bases; nucleotides outside the gene matches: 4. The CDR3 DNA follows: TGTGCCAGCAGCTCCCTAGCGGGGCTCACAGATACGCAGTATTTT. Translation gives CASSSLAGLTDTQYF.

This clone was seen a few times. The chain uses TRBV6-9 and TRBJ1-2; D gene uncertain. Germline assignment: CDR1 MNHGY and CDR2 SVAAGI. The V end lost 7 bases, the J end lost 4 bases, and 19 bases lay between the germline ends. This CDR3 region has 15 residues. CDR3 in DNA: TGTGCCAGCACCTTGCGGGCAGAGCTCTTCTATGGCTACACCTTC. It yields the protein CASTLRAELFYGYTF.